This T cell receptor (beta chain) was observed in a study of cytomegalovirus exposure and HLA in healthy donors. Across the whole study: In an early release, HLA-typed donors contributed 80 million to 95 million unique TCR sequences.

CDR1 is ENHRY, CDR2 SYGVKD, per germline. This CDR3 has 15 residues. V was clipped by 4 bases and J by 3 bases, with 15 bases between them. Worth noting for this clone: Its specificity is not known.

Amplification used 60 Vbeta primers and 13 Jbeta primers. The data were produced by immunoSEQ multiplex PCR, yet TCRdb's version contains in-frame clones alone and is incomplete. This table has 120,000 or so clones, roughly 72% appearing once. Findings of the study overall: Accurate prediction of HLA-A and HLA-B alleles (for most subjects) was reportedly achieved from TCR beta sequences. A later analysis, which compared TCR beta chains of equal frequency, found the HLA-associated ones more clonally expanded. TRBV6-2, TRBV6-3 and some other V segments were excluded as indistinguishable.

Sequencing used PBMCs. This TCR was recovered from a middle-aged man in good health and CMV-seropositive. V gene TRBV10-3 combines with J gene TRBJ1-1; a weak D match, TRBD1 (6 bases). As DNA, the CDR3 is TGTGCCATCAGTGCCTACAACAGGGACGACACTGAAGCTTTCTTT. It codes for CAISAYNRDDTEAFF.